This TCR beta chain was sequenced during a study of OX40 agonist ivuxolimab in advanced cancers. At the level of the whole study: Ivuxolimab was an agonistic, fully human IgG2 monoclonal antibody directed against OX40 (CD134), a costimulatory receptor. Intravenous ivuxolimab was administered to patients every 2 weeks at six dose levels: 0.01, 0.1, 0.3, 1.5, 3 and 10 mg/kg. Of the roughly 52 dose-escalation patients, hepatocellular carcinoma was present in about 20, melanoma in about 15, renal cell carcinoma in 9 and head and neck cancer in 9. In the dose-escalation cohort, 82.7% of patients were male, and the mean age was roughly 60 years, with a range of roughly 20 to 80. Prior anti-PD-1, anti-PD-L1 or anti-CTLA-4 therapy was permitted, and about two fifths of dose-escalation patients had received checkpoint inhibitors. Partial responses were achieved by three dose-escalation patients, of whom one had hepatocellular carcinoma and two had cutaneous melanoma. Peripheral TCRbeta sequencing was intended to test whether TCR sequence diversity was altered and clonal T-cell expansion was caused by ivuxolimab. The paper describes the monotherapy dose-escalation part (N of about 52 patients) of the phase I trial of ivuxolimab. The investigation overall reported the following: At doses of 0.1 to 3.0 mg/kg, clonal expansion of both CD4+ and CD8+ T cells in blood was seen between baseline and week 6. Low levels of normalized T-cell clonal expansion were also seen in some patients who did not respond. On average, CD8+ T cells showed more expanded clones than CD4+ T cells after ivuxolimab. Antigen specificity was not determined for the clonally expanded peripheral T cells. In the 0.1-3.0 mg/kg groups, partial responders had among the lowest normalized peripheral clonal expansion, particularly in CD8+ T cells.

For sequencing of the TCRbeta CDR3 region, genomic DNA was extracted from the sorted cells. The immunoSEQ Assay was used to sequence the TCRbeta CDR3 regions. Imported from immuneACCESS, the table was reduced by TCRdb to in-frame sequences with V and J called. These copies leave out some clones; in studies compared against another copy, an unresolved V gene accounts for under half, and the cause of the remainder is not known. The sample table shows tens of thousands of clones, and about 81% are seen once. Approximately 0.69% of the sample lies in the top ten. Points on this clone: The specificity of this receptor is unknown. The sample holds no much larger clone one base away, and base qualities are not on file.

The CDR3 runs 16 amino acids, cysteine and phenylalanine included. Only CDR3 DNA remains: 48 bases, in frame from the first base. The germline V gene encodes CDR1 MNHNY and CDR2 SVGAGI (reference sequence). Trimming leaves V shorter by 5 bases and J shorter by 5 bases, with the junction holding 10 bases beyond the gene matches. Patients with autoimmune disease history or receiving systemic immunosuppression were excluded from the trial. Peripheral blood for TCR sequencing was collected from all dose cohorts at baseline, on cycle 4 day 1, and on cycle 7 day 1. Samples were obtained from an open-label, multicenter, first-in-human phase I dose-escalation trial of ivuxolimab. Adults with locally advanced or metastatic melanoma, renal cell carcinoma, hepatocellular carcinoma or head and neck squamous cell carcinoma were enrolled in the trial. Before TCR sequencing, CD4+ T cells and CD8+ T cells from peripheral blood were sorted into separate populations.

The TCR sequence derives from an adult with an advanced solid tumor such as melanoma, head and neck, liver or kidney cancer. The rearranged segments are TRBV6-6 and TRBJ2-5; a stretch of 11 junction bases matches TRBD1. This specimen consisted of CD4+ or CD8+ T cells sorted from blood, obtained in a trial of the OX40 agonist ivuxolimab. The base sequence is TGTGCCAGCAGTACCACCCGGACAGGGGGCCGGGAGACCCAGTACTTC. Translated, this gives CASSTTRTGGRETQYF.